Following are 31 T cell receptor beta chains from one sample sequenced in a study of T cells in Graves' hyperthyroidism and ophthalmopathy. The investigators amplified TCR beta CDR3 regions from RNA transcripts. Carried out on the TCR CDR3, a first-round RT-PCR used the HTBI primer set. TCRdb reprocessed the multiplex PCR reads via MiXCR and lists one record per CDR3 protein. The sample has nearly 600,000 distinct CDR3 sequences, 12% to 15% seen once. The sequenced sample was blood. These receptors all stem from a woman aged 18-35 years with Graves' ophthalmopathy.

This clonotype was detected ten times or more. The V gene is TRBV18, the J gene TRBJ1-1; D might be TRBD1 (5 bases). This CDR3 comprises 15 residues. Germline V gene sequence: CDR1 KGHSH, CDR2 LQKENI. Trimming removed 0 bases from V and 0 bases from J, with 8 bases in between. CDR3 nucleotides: TGTGCCAGCTCACCACCGGGACCAATGAACACTGAAGCTTTCTTT. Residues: CASSPPGPMNTEAFF.

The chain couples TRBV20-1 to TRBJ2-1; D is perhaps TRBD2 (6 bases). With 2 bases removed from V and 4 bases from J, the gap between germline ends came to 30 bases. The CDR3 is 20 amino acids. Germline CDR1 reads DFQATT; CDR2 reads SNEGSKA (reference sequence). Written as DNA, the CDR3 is TGCAGTGCTAGAACACCCCTACGCGACCTGTCGGGAGAAGGGTACAATGAGCAGTTCTTC. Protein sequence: CSARTPLRDLSGEGYNEQFF.

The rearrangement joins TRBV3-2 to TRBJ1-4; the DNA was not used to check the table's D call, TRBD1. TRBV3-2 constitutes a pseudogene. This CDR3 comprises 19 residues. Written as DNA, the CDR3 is TGTGCCAGCAGCCAGCAGGAAGGAGAGGTGGCAATTTACTATGAAAAACTGTTTTTT. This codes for CASSQQEGEVAIYYEKLFF.

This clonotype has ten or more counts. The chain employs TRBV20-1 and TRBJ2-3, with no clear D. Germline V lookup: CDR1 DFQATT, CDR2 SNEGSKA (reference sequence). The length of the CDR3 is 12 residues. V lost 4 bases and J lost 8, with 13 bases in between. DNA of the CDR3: TGCAGTGCTAACTGGCATCATGGTACGCAGTATTTT. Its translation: CSANWHHGTQYF.

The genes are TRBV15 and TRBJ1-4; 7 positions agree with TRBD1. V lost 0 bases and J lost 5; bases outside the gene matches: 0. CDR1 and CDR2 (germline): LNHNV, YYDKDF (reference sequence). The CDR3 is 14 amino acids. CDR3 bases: TGTGCCACCAGCAGAGACAGGGGGAATGAAAAACTGTTTTTT. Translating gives CATSRDRGNEKLFF.

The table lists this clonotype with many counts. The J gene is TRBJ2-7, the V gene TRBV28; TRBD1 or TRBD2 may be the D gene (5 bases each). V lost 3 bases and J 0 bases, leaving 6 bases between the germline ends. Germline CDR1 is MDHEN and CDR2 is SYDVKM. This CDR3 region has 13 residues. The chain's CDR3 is CASSFGASYEQYF. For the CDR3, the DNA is TGTGCCAGCAGTTTCGGGGCCTCCTACGAGCAGTACTTC.

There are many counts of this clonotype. The chain's CDR3 is CSAKLAGADTQYF. As DNA, the CDR3 is TGCAGTGCTAAACTAGCGGGAGCAGATACGCAGTATTTT. The V call is TRBV20-1, the J call TRBJ2-3, with TRBD2 matching over 11 bases. Germline V gene sequence: CDR1 DFQATT, CDR2 SNEGSKA (reference sequence). CDR3 length: 13 amino acids. After removal of 4 bases from V and 4 bases from J, the junction contained 1 base not matched to a gene.

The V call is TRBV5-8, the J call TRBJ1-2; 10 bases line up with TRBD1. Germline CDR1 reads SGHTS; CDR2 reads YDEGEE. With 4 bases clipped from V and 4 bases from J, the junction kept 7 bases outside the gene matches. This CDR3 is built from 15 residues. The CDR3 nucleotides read TGTGCCAGCAGCGATCCGGGACAGGGGATCTATGGCTACACCTTC. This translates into CASSDPGQGIYGYTF.

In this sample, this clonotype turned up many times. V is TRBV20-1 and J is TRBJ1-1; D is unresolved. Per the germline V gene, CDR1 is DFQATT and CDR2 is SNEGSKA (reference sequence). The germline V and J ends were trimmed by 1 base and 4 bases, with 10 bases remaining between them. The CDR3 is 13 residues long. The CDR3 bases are TGCAGTGCTAGAGGGGCAGGCCTCACTGAAGCTTTCTTT. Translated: CSARGAGLTEAFF.

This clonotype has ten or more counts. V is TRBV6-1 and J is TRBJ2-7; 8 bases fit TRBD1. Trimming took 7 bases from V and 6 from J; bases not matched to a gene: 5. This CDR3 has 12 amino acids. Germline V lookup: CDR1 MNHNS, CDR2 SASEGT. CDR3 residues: CASTDGTGEQYF. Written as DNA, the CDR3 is TGTGCCAGCACCGACGGGACAGGCGAGCAGTACTTC.

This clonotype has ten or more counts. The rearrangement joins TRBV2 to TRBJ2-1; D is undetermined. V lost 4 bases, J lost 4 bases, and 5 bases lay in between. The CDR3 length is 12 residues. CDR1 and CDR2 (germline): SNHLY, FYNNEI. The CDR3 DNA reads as TGTGCCAGCAGTGCTCAATACAATGAGCAGTTCTTC. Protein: CASSAQYNEQFF.

The CDR3 region is CASSFGTGFNEQYF. The DNA of the CDR3 is TGTGCCAGCAGTTTTGGGACAGGGTTCAACGAGCAGTACTTC. The chain is built from TRBV27 and TRBJ2-7, with 9 bases matching TRBD1. The CDR3 extends over 14 amino acids. The V and J ends lost 3 bases and 5 bases, in that order; junction bases with no gene match: 5. Per the germline V gene, CDR1 is MNHEY and CDR2 is SMNVEV (reference sequence).

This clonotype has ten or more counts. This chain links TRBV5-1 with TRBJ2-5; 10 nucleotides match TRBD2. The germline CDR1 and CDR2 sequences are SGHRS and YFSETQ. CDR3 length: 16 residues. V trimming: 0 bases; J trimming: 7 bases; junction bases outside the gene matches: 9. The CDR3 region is CASSLAGLAVGGTQYF. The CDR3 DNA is TGCGCCAGCAGCTTGGCCGGACTAGCGGTAGGGGGGACCCAGTACTTC.

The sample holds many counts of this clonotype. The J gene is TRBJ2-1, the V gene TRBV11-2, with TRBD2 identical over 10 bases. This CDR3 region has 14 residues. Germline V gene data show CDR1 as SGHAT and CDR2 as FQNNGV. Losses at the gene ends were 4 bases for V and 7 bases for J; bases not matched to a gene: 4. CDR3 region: CASSSPGLANEQFF. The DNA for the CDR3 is TGTGCCAGCAGCTCGCCGGGACTAGCGAATGAGCAGTTCTTC. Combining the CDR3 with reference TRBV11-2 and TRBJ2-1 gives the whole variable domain EAGVAQSPRYKIIEKRQSVAFWCNPISGHATLYWYQQILGQGPKLLIQFQNNGVVDDSQLPKDRFSAERLKGVDSTLKIQPAKLEDSAVYLCASSSPGLANEQFFGPGTRLTVL.

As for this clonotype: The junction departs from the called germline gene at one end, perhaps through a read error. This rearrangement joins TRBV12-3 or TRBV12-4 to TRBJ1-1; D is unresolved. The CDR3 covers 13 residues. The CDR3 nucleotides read TGTGCCAGCAGTTTCGCTTTGAACACTGGAGCTTTCTTT. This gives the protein CASSFALNTGAFF.

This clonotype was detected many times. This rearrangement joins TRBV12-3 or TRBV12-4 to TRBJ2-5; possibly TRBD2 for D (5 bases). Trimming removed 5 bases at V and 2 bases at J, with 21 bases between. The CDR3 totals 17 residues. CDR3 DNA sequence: TGTGCCAGCAGTCCCCTCCTCTCCGGGGAAAAACAAGAGACCCAGTACTTC. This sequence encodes CASSPLLSGEKQETQYF.

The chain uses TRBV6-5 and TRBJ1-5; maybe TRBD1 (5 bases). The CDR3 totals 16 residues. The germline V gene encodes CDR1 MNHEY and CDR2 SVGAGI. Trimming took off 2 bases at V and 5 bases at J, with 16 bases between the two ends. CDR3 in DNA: TGTGCCAGCAGTTACCCTGGGACGGAGGGACATCAGCCCCAGCATTTT. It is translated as CASSYPGTEGHQPQHF.

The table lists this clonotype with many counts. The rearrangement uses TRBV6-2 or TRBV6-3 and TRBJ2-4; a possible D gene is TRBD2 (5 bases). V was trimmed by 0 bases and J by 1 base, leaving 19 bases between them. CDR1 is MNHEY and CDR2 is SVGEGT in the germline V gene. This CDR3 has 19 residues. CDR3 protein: CASSYSRPPLARAKNIQYF. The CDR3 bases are TGTGCCAGCAGTTACTCGAGGCCCCCTCTAGCCAGGGCCAAAAACATTCAGTACTTC.

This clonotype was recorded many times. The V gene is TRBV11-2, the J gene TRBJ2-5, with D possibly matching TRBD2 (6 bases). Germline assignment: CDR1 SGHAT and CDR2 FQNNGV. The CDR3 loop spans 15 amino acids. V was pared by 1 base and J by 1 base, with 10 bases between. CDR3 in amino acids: CASSLAELAQETQYF. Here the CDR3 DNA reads TGTGCCAGCAGCTTAGCTGAACTAGCCCAAGAGACCCAGTACTTC.

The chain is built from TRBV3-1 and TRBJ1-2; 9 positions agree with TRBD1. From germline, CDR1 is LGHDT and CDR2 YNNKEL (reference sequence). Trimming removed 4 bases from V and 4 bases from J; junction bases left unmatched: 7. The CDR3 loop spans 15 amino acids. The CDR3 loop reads CASSRPGTGTYGYTF. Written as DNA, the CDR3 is TGTGCCAGCAGCCGTCCCGGGACAGGGACCTATGGCTACACCTTC.

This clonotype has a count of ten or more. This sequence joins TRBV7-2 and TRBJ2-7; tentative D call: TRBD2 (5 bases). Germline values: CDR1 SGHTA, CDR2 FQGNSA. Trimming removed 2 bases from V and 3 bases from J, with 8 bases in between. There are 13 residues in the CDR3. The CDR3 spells CASSLPGFYEQYF. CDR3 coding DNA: TGTGCCAGCAGCTTACCGGGGTTCTACGAGCAGTACTTC. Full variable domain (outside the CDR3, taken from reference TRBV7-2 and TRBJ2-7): GAGVSQSPSNKVTEKGKDVELRCDPISGHTALYWYRQSLGQGLEFLIYFQGNSAPDKSGLPSDRFSAERTGGSVSTLTIQRTQQEDSAVYLCASSLPGFYEQYFGPGTRLTVT.

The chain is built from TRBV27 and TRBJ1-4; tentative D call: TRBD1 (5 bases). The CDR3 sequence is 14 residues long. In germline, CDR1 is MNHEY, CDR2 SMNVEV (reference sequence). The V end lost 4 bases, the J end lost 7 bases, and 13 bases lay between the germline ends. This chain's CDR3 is CASSSGNVGEKLFF. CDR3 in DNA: TGTGCCAGCAGTTCAGGGAATGTAGGTGAAAAACTGTTTTTT.

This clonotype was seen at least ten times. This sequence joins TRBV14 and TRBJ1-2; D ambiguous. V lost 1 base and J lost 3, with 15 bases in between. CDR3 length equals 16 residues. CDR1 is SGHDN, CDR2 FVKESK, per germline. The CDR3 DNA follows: TGTGCCAGCAGCCAAGGGGCCGAGGTGTTTGACTATGGCTACACCTTC. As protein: CASSQGAEVFDYGYTF.

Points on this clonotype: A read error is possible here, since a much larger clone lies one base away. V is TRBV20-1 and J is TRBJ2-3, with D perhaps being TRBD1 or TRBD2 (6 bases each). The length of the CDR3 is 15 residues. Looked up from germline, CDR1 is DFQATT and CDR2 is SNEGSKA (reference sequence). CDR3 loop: CGATGAASPTDTQYF. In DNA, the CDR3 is TGCGGTGCCACGGGGGCCGCATCCCCCACAGATACGCAGTATTTT.

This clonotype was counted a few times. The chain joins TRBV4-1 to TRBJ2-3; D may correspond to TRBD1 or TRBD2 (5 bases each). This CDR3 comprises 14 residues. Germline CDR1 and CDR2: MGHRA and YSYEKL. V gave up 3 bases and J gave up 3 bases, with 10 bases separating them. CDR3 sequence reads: CASSHYGGTDTQYF. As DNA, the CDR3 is TGCGCCAGCAGCCATTATGGGGGAACAGATACGCAGTATTTT.

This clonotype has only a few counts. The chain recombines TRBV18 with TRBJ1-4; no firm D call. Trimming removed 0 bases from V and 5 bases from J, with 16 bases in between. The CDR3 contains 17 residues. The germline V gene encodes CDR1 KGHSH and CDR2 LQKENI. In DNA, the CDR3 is TGTGCCAGCTCACCACCGTATCTCCCCGGGGTCAATGAAAAACTGTTTTTT. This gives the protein CASSPPYLPGVNEKLFF.

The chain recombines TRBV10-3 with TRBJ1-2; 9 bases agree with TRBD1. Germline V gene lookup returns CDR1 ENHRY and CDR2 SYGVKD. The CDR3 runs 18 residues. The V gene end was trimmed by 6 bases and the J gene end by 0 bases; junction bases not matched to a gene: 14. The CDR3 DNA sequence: TGTGCCATCAGCACCTTAATCCCGGGACAGGGCCCTAACTATGGCTACACCTTC. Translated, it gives CAISTLIPGQGPNYGYTF.

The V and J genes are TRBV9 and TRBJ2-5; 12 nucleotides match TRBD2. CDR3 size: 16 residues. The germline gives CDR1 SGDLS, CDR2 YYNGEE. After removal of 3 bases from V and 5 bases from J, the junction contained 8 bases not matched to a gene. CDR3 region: CASSAFLAGGPETQYF. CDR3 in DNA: TGTGCCAGCAGCGCGTTTCTAGCGGGAGGGCCCGAGACCCAGTACTTC.

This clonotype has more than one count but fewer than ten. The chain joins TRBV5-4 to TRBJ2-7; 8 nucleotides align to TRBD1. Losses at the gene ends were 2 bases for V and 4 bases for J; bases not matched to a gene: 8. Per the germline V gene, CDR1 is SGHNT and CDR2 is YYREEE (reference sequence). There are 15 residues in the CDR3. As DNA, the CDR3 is TGTGCCAGCAGCTTAGCGGACAGGGTGGGGTACGAGCAGTACTTC. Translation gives CASSLADRVGYEQYF.

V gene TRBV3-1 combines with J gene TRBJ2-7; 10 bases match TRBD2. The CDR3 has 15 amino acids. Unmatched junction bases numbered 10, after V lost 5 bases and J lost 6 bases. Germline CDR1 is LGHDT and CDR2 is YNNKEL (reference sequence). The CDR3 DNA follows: TGTGCCAGCAGCGTACCTCTAGCGGGAGTTGGCGAGCAGTACTTC. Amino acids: CASSVPLAGVGEQYF.

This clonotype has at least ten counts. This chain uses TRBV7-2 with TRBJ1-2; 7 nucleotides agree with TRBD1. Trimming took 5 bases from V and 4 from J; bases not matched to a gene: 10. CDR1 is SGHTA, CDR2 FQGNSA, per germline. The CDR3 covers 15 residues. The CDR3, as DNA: TGTGCCAGCAGCCCTGACAGGGATTCCTTCTATGGCTACACCTTC. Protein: CASSPDRDSFYGYTF.